This entry features one T cell receptor (beta chain) sequence. What it recognizes is unknown. It was with 60 Vbeta and 13 Jbeta primers that the PCR ran. TCRdb's table, derived via immunoSEQ multiplex PCR, lists solely in-frame clones and lacks some. The sample yields 120,000 to 150,000 clones, approximately 70% seen once. The germline V gene has CDR1 LNHNV and CDR2 YYDKDF (reference sequence). The trim removed 0 bases at V and 6 bases at J, leaving 5 bases unmatched. CDR3 length: 14 residues. These data are taken from a study of cytomegalovirus exposure and HLA in healthy donors. The study, taken as a whole, reports: Analyzed later, association rates of TCRs varied across HLA loci, with DRB1 most and HLA-C fewest. Follow-up analysis later connected one missense variant in DCLRE1C with trimming of TCR beta V- and J-genes. A later analysis reportedly found fewer N-insertions in an Asian-associated ancestry cluster than the approximately 660-donor mean. Cytomegalovirus-associated TCR beta chains were listed, numbering roughly 150.

The rearrangement uses TRBV15 and TRBJ2-7; TRBD2 matches 7 bases. The receptor was derived from an older woman in good health and CMV-seronegative. Sequenced: PBMCs. Written as DNA, the CDR3 is TGTGCCACCAGCAGAGATTTCGCTAGCGGCGAGCAGTACTTC. This encodes CATSRDFASGEQYF.